This TCR beta chain was sequenced during a study of OX40 agonist ivuxolimab in advanced cancers. Study in general: Ivuxolimab, an antibody acting as an agonist of OX40 (CD134), was used to treat patients. Two patients with cutaneous melanoma and one with hepatocellular carcinoma, three in total, showed partial responses. Dose-escalation patients' cancers were hepatocellular carcinoma, melanoma, renal cell or head and neck cancer. General study results and limits: Expanded clones belonging to CD8+ T cells outnumbered, on average, those of CD4+.

The V end lost 5 bases, the J end lost 3 bases, and 11 bases lay between the germline ends. The CDR3 contains 14 residues. Germline CDR1 and CDR2: MGHRA and YSYEKL. As to this clone: Its antigen is unidentified.

Sequencing used immunoSEQ multiplex PCR; TCRdb keeps in-frame clones, though not all of them. The sample yields about 70,000 clones, approximately 86% seen once. The rearrangement links TRBV4-1 to TRBJ1-5; D remains ambiguous. Specimen: CD4+ or CD8+ T cells sorted from blood, collected in a trial of the OX40 agonist ivuxolimab. This TCR derives from an adult with an advanced solid tumor such as melanoma, head and neck, liver or kidney cancer. The CDR3 DNA is TGCGCCAGCAGCTCGAACGCTGACAATCAGCCCCAGCATTTT. It specifies CASSSNADNQPQHF.